This is a list of T cell receptor beta chains from one sample in a study of T cells after somatic rescue of genetic block. The data were produced by immunoSEQ multiplex PCR, yet TCRdb's version contains in-frame clones alone and is incomplete. The sample yields under 15,000 clones, 65% to 85% seen once. Sequencing was done on a sample of peripheral blood mononuclear cells (PBMCs). These receptors all come from a boy aged 10-17 years. Each CDR3 is given without its conserved first and last residue. The D gene is left open where the match is weak.

V gene: TRBV30
J gene: TRBJ2-3
D gene: NA
CDR3 protein: AWRVRAGDTQY

V gene: TRBV10-3
J gene: TRBJ1-6
D gene: TRBD1
CDR3 protein: AISEGTGGSNSPLH

V gene: TRBV28
J gene: TRBJ2-1
D gene: TRBD1
CDR3 protein: ASSSTKGTVNNEQF

V gene: TRBV2
J gene: TRBJ2-7
D gene: NA
CDR3 protein: ASARDNSYEQY

V gene: TRBV18
J gene: TRBJ2-2
D gene: NA
CDR3 protein: ASSPPTGHTNTGELF

V gene: TRBV28
J gene: TRBJ2-5
D gene: TRBD2
CDR3 protein: ASSLGLAGSQETQY

V gene: TRBV25-1
J gene: TRBJ1-1
D gene: NA
CDR3 protein: ASTWGARTEAF

V gene: TRBV28
J gene: TRBJ2-2
D gene: NA
CDR3 protein: ASSSGHFTGELF

V gene: TRBV7-7
J gene: TRBJ2-5
D gene: NA
CDR3 protein: ASSSHQETQY

V gene: TRBV10-3
J gene: TRBJ2-1
D gene: TRBD1
CDR3 protein: ATSNRGESSYNEQF

V gene: TRBV7-9
J gene: TRBJ1-2
D gene: TRBD1
CDR3 protein: ASIQQGAVYGYT

V gene: TRBV5-4
J gene: TRBJ2-3
D gene: TRBD1
CDR3 protein: ASSLGQGADTQY

V gene: TRBV18
J gene: TRBJ2-6
D gene: NA
CDR3 protein: ASQGGSGANVLT

V gene: TRBV7-9
J gene: TRBJ1-3
D gene: TRBD1
CDR3 protein: ASSLHGTVSTIY

V gene: TRBV5-1
J gene: TRBJ1-4
D gene: TRBD1
CDR3 protein: ASSPWDRVFVGEKLF

V gene: TRBV5-3
J gene: TRBJ1-3
D gene: NA
CDR3 protein: ARSLKEVGTFENTIY

V gene: TRBV7-3
J gene: TRBJ2-7
D gene: TRBD2
CDR3 protein: ASSLKTSGPYEQY

V gene: TRBV29-1
J gene: TRBJ2-1
D gene: TRBD2
CDR3 protein: SVPGTSGSLISYNEQF

V gene: TRBV2
J gene: TRBJ2-1
D gene: NA
CDR3 protein: ASEAGSEQF

V gene: TRBV11-2
J gene: TRBJ2-1
D gene: NA
CDR3 protein: ASRIRDNYNEQF

V gene: TRBV5-5
J gene: TRBJ2-3
D gene: NA
CDR3 protein: ASSFAGPGTDTQY

V gene: TRBV2
J gene: TRBJ1-5
D gene: NA
CDR3 protein: ASSEQASNQPQH